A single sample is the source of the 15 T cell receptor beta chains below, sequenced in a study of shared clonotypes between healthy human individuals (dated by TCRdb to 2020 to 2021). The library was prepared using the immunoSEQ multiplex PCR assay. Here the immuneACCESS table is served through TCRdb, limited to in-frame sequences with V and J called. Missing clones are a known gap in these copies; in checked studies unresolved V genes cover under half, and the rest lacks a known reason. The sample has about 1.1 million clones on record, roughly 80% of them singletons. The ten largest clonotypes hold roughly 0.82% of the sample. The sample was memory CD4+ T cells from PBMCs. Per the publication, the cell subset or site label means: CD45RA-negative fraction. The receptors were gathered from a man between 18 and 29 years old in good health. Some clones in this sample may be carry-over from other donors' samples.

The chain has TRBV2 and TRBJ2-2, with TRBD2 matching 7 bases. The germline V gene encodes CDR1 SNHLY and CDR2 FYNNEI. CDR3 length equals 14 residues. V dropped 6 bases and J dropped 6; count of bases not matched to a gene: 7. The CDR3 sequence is CASRPASGPGELFF. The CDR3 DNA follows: TGTGCCAGCAGACCCGCTAGCGGTCCCGGGGAGCTGTTTTTT.

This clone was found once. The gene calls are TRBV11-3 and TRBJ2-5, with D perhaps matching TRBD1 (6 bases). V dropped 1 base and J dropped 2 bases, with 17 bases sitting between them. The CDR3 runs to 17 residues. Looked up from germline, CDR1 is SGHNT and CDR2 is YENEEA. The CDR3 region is CASSLVLVQGGQETQYF. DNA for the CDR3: TGTGCCAGCAGCTTAGTATTGGTACAGGGCGGTCAAGAGACCCAGTACTTC.

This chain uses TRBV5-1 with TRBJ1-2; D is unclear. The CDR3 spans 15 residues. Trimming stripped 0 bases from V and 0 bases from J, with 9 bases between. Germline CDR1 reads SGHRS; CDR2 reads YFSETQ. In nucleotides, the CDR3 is TGCGCCAGCAGCTTGGGAATGGGAGCTAACTATGGCTACACCTTC. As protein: CASSLGMGANYGYTF.

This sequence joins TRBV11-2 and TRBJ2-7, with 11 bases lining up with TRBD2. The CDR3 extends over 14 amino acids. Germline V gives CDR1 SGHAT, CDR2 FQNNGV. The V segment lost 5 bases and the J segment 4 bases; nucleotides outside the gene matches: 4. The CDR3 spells CASSASGRMYEQYF. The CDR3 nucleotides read TGTGCCAGCAGCGCTAGCGGGAGGATGTACGAGCAGTACTTC. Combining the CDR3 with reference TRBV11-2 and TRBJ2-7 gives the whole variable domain EAGVAQSPRYKIIEKRQSVAFWCNPISGHATLYWYQQILGQGPKLLIQFQNNGVVDDSQLPKDRFSAERLKGVDSTLKIQPAKLEDSAVYLCASSASGRMYEQYFGPGTRLTVT.

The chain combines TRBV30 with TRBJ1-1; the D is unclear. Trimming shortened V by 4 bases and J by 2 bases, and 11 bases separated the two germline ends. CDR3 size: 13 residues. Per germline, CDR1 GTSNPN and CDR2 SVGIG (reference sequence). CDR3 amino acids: CAWNRQRNTEAFF. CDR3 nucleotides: TGTGCCTGGAACCGTCAGAGAAACACTGAAGCTTTCTTT. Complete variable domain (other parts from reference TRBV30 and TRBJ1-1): SQTIHQWPATLVQPVGSPLSLECTVEGTSNPNLYWYRQAAGRGLQLLFYSVGIGQISSEVPQNLSASRPQDRQFILSSKKLLLSDSGFYLCAWNRQRNTEAFFGQGTRLTVV.

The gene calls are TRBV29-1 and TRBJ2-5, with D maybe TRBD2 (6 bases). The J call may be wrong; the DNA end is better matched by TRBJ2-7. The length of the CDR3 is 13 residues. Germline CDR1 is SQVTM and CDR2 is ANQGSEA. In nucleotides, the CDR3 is TGCAGCGTTAGGGAGGCGCACCACTACGAGCAGTACTTC. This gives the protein CSVREAHHYEQYF.

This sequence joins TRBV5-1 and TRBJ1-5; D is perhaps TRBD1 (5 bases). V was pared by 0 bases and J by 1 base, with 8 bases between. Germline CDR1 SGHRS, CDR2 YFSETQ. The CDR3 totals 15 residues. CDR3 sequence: CASSLEGRSNQPQHF. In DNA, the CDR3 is TGCGCCAGCAGCTTGGAGGGGCGCAGCAATCAGCCCCAGCATTTT.

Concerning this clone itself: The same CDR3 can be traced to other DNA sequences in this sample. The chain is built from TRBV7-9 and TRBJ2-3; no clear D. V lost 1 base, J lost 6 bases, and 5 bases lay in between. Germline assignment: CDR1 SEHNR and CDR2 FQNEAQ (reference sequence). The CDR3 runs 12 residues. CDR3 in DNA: TGTGCCAGCAGCTTAGGCCCGGATACGCAGTATTTT. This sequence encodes CASSLGPDTQYF.

The CDR3 spells CASSLPGFQETQYF. The CDR3 bases are TGTGCCAGCAGCTTGCCCGGATTCCAAGAGACCCAGTACTTC. This chain connects TRBV5-4 to TRBJ2-5; D call uncertain. CDR3 size: 14 residues. Germline-derived CDR1 and CDR2 are SGHNT and YYREEE (reference sequence). Between the trimmed V and J ends, which lost 1 base and 1 base, there was a span of 8 bases.

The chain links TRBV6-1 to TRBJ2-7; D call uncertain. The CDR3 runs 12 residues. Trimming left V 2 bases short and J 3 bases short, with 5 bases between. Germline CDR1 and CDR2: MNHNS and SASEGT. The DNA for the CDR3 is TGTGCCAGCAGTGAAATCGGCTACGAGCAGTACTTC. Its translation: CASSEIGYEQYF.

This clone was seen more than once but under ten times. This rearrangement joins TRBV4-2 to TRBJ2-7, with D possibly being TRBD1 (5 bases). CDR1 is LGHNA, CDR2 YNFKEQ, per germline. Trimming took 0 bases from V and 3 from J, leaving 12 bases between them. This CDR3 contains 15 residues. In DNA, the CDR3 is TGTGCCAGCAGCCAAGATGACAGTCCCTACTACGAGCAGTACTTC. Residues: CASSQDDSPYYEQYF.

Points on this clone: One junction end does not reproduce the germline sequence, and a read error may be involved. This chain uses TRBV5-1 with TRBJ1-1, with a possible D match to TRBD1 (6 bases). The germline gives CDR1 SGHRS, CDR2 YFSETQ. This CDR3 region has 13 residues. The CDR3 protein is CASRLEGGTEAFF. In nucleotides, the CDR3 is TGCGCCAGCAGATTGGAGGGGGGCACTGAAGCTTTCTTT.

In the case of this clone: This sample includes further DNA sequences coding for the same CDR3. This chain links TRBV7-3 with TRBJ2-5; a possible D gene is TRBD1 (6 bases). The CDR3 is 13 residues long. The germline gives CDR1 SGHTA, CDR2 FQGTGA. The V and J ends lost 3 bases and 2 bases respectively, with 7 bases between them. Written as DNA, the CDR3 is TGTGCCAGCAGCTTCGGACAGCAAGAGACCCAGTACTTC. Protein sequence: CASSFGQQETQYF.

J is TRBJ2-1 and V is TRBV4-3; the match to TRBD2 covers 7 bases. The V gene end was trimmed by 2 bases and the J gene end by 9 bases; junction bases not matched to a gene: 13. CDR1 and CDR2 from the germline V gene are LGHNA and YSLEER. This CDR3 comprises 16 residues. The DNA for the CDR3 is TGCGCCAGCAGCCAAAACGCTCTTTTCTCGGGGGGTGAGCAGTTCTTC. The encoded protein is CASSQNALFSGGEQFF.

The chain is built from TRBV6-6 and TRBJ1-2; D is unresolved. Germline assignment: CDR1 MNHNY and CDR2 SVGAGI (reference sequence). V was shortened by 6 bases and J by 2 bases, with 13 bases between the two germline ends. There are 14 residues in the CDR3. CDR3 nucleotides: TGTGCCAGCAGCCCCTGGACGCCAAACTATGGCTACACCTTC. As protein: CASSPWTPNYGYTF.